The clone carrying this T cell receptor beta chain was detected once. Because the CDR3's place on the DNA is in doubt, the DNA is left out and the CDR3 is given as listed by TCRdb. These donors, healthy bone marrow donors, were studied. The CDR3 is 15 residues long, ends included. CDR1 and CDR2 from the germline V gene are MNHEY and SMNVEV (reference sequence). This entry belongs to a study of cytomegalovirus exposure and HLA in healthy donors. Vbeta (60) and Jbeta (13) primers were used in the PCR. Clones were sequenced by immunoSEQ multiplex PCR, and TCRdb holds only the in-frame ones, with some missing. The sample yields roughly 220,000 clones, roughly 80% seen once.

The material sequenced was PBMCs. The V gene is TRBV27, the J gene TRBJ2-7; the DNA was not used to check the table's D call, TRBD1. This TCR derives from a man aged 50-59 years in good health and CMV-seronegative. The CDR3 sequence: CASSSSTGGWDEQYF.